The clone carrying this TCR beta chain has more than one count but fewer than ten. These data belong to a study of human T cells and chemical hapten exposure. The time point denotes: pre-sensitization, week 0. The treatment: therapeutic diphenylcyclopropenone sensitization with weekly scalp DPC. Germline loops: CDR1 SQVTM, CDR2 ANQGSEA. Trimming left V 6 bases short and J 2 bases short, with 13 bases between. CDR3 length: 13 amino acids. TCRdb independently ran MiXCR on the RACE reads; one entry per CDR3 protein. The table lists approximately 100,000 distinct CDR3 sequences, more than 10% of them singletons.

The chain is built from TRBV29-1 and TRBJ1-2; D call uncertain. The sample was whole blood, taken in connection with sensitization to the hapten diphenylcyclopropenone (DPC). The clonotype was recovered from a woman in her forties or fifties with alopecia areata. Some clones in this sample may be carry-over from other donors' samples. The CDR3 reads CSVSLGRNYGYTF. CDR3 DNA: TGCAGCGTCTCCCTGGGGAGGAACTATGGCTACACCTTC.